This TCR beta chain was recorded in a study of T cells after yellow fever vaccination. Study-wide findings and caveats: The booster response re-showed most primary clones: approximately 97% CD4, roughly 91% CD8.

The CDR3 consists of 14 residues. The ends were cut back, 2 bases at V and 5 bases at J, with 15 bases in the middle. Looked up from germline, CDR1 is SQVTM and CDR2 is ANQGSEA. Each CDR3 protein is one row after TCRdb ran MiXCR on the 5' RACE reads. The top ten clones hold 18% of a sample with about 430,000 distinct CDR3 sequences, around 20% of them seen once. This clonotype has just a few counts. Its specificity is not known. The clonotype comes from a young man who received the YFV17D yellow fever vaccine. The chain uses TRBV29-1 and TRBJ1-1; D might be TRBD1 (5 bases). Sequenced here: PBMCs, sampled before the yellow fever booster vaccination. The CDR3 is CSVEPAGKGTEAFF. CDR3 in DNA: TGCAGCGTTGAACCGGCAGGGAAGGGGACTGAAGCTTTCTTT.